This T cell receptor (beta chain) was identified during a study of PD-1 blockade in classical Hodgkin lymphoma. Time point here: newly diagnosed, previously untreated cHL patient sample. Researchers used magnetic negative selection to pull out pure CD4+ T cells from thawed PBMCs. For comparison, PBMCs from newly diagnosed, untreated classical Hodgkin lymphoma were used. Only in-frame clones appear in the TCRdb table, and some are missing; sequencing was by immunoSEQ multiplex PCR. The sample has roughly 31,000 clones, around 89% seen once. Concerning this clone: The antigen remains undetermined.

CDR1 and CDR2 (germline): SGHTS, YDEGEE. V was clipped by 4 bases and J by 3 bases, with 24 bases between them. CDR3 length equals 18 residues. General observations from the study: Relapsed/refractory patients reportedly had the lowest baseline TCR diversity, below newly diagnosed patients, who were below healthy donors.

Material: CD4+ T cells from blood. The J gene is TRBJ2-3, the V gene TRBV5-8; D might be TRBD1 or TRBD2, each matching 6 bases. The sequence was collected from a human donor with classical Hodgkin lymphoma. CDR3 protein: CASSPNFGGGGLTDTQYF. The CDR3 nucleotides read TGTGCCAGCAGCCCGAACTTTGGAGGGGGAGGATTGACAGATACGCAGTATTTT.